These 6 T cell receptor beta chains came from one sample sequenced in a study of control samples from healthy donors and cancer patients. Clones were sequenced by immunoSEQ multiplex PCR, and TCRdb holds only the in-frame ones, with some missing. The sample has some 130,000 clones; 75% to 95% are singletons. Sequenced: blood. These receptors came from a man between 18 and 35 years old in good health.

This clone occurred once. V and J are TRBV7-3 and TRBJ2-1; 8 bases match TRBD2. J lost 0 bases, V lost 4 bases, and 5 bases had no gene match. Germline V gives CDR1 SGHTA, CDR2 FQGTGA. This CDR3 region has 16 residues. CDR3 nucleotide sequence: TGTGCCAGCAGCTCCTCCGGGGGGGGCTCCTACAATGAGCAGTTCTTC. Protein product: CASSSSGGGSYNEQFF.

The chain has TRBV7-9 and TRBJ2-1; 12 nucleotides align to TRBD2. J was trimmed by 11 bases and V by 5 bases; bases with no gene match: 13. The CDR3 has 16 amino acids. CDR1 is SEHNR and CDR2 is FQNEAQ in the germline V gene (reference sequence). CDR3 DNA: TGTGCCAGCAGCGCTGCTAGCGGGGGGGAATATCTTAAGCAGTTCTTC. Translating it yields CASSAASGGEYLKQFF.

The chain recombines TRBV19 with TRBJ1-4; D possibly corresponds to TRBD1 (6 bases). The CDR3 runs to 13 residues. Trimming pared 3 bases from V and 8 bases from J, leaving 10 bases between. In germline, CDR1 is LNHDA, CDR2 SQIVND (reference sequence). The CDR3 loop reads CASSITGLEKLFF. The CDR3 region has the DNA TGTGCCAGTAGTATCACAGGGCTAGAAAAACTGTTTTTT.

CDR3: CASSEDRYEQYF. CDR3 nucleotides: TGTGCCAGCAGTGAAGATAGGTACGAGCAGTACTTC. The chain carries TRBV2 and TRBJ2-7; D gene uncertain. Germline V gene data show CDR1 as SNHLY and CDR2 as FYNNEI. The CDR3 is 12 residues long. The V end was cut by 1 base, the J end by 4 bases, with 5 bases between.

This chain uses TRBV24-1 with TRBJ1-4, with TRBD1 matching over 7 bases. Per the germline V gene, CDR1 is KGHDR and CDR2 is SFDVKD. With 9 bases clipped from V and 0 bases from J, the junction kept 6 bases outside the gene matches. CDR3 length equals 15 residues. The CDR3 reads CATSAGGTTNEKLFF. Here the CDR3 DNA reads TGTGCCACCTCCGCAGGGGGGACAACTAATGAAAAACTGTTTTTT.

CDR3 DNA sequence: TGTGCCAGCAGTCTTCGGGACAGGGGAGCTGAAGCTTTCTTT. Protein product: CASSLRDRGAEAFF. The chain recombines TRBV2 with TRBJ1-1; 10 bases fit TRBD1. Looked up from germline, CDR1 is SNHLY and CDR2 is FYNNEI. Germline trimming cut 5 bases from V and 6 bases from J; bases unmatched to any gene: 6. This CDR3 is 14 amino acids long.